One sample yielded the 5 T cell receptor beta chains listed below, sequenced in a study of T cell repertoires in cytomegalovirus infection. MiXCR, run by TCRdb on the reads, gives a single entry per CDR3 protein. Here the sample spans tens of thousands of distinct CDR3 sequences, under 5% being singletons. Sequenced sample: PBMCs. All receptors come from a human donor in good health (CMV status not recorded). Some clones in this sample may be carry-over from other donors' samples.

This clonotype showed up many times. V gene TRBV28 combines with J gene TRBJ2-7; 7 bases match TRBD1. Germline V CDR1 and CDR2: MDHEN, SYDVKM. Trimming cost V 5 bases and J 5 bases; bases outside gene matches: 0. The CDR3 sequence is 11 residues long. The chain's CDR3 is CASSDRDEQYF. The CDR3 DNA follows: TGTGCCAGCAGTGACAGGGACGAGCAGTACTTC.

With regard to this clonotype: Given a much more abundant clone one base away, this may be a read error. The chain is built from TRBV12-3 or TRBV12-4 and TRBJ1-6; 9 nucleotides align to TRBD1. CDR3 size: 15 residues. CDR3 DNA: TGTGCCAGCAGCAAGCAGGGACAGGGATCTTCACCCCACCACTTT. Translation: CASSKQGQGSSPHHF.

This clonotype was found many times. The gene calls are TRBV4-1 and TRBJ1-2; weak D call: TRBD1 (5 bases). V was cut by 4 bases and J by 8 bases, with 32 bases left in between. CDR1 MGHRA and CDR2 YSYEKL come from the germline V gene. The CDR3 is made up of 19 amino acids. CDR3 bases: TGCGCCAGCAGCCCAAAACCCTTCAGTCCATCTTCAGGGAGGAAAGGCTACACCTTC. This translates into CASSPKPFSPSSGRKGYTF.

This clonotype was observed at least ten times. V is TRBV20-1 and J is TRBJ1-2; the D gene is possibly TRBD1 (5 bases). CDR3 size: 14 residues. Germline assignment: CDR1 DFQATT and CDR2 SNEGSKA (reference sequence). The V gene lost 4 bases and the J gene lost 5 bases, with 17 bases spanning the gap. The CDR3 loop is CSATDGGLGYGYTF. CDR3 bases: TGCAGTGCTACAGACGGGGGGTTGGGATATGGCTACACCTTC.

This clonotype came up many times. The genes are TRBV7-2 and TRBJ2-2; D is undetermined. CDR1 is SGHTA, CDR2 FQGNSA, per germline. The CDR3 length is 14 residues. The germline V and J ends were trimmed by 4 bases and 4 bases, with 10 bases remaining between them. The CDR3 is CASSSNRPTGELFF. CDR3 coding DNA: TGTGCCAGCAGCTCGAATAGGCCCACCGGGGAGCTGTTTTTT. The full variable domain, in which reference TRBV7-2 and TRBJ2-2 provide the parts outside the CDR3, is GAGVSQSPSNKVTEKGKDVELRCDPISGHTALYWYRQSLGQGLEFLIYFQGNSAPDKSGLPSDRFSAERTGGSVSTLTIQRTQQEDSAVYLCASSSNRPTGELFFGEGSRLTVL.